This T cell receptor beta chain was documented in a study of early T cells in non-severe SARS-CoV-2 infection. Study overall: Chains stayed unpaired after sequencing of bulk RNA from unsorted whole blood.

CDR1 is DFQATT, CDR2 SNEGSKA, per germline (reference sequence). V shed 6 bases, J shed 2 bases, and the junction held 9 bases outside the gene matches. The CDR3 is 14 residues long. The study's findings and limits: Database matching using VDJdb favored anti-spike CD8 responses, with private and CD4 specificities left missing.

Each single cDNA molecule received a unique molecular identifier. TCRdb passed the 5' RACE reads through MiXCR, listing each CDR3 protein once. The sample carries 70,000 or so distinct CDR3 sequences, 12% recorded once. A word on this clonotype: What it binds is unknown.

The clonotype originates from an adult who was a healthcare worker with PCR-confirmed SARS-CoV-2 infection or an uninfected control (not recorded which). Sequencing input: whole blood. The rearrangement joins TRBV20-1 to TRBJ1-2; 7 bases line up with TRBD1. CDR3 DNA sequence: TGCAGTGCCGAATTTGGGACAGCCAACTATGGCTACACCTTC. Its translation: CSAEFGTANYGYTF.